The rows below give T cell receptor beta chains drawn from one sample of a study of cytomegalovirus exposure and HLA in healthy donors. Assay used: immunoSEQ multiplex PCR; TCRdb lists only in-frame clones, some missing. The data show 170,000 or so clones, around nine tenths seen once. The sequenced sample was PBMCs. All receptors come from a woman under 30 in good health and CMV-seronegative. Both conserved end residues are part of each CDR3. A D gene is named only where the DNA matches it firmly. Not all rows give a size; the values are once, few, many and, for expanded clones, a class.

D	V	J	size	CDR3	DNA
TRBD1	TRBV9	TRBJ2-5	NA	CAGSAGQGAQETQYF	TGTGCCGGCAGCGCGGGACAGGGGGCTCAAGAGACCCAGTACTTC
NA	TRBV6-1	TRBJ2-6	NA	CASSESTGTGANVLTF	TGTGCCAGCAGTGAATCCACAGGGACCGGGGCCAACGTCCTGACTTTC
TRBD1	TRBV28	TRBJ1-2	NA	CASSSTGGGYGYTF	TGTGCCAGCAGTTCAACAGGGGGTGGCTATGGCTACACCTTC
TRBD1	TRBV4-1	TRBJ1-3	NA	CASSPMDRVRGNTIYF	TGCGCCAGCAGCCCTATGGACAGGGTGAGGGGAAACACCATATATTTT
NA	TRBV5-1	TRBJ2-7	NA	CASSLKSSYEQYF	TGCGCCAGCAGCTTGAAGAGCTCCTACGAGCAGTACTTC
NA	TRBV10-3	TRBJ2-2	NA	CAIRMEGPNTGELFF	TGTGCCATCAGAATGGAGGGGCCGAACACCGGGGAGCTGTTTTTT
NA	TRBV28	TRBJ1-4	NA	CASSPALGGSGKLFF	TGTGCCAGCAGTCCAGCTTTGGGGGGATCCGGAAAACTGTTTTTT
TRBD1	TRBV10-3	TRBJ1-5	NA	CAITPDRGQPQHF	TGTGCCATCACCCCGGACAGGGGACAGCCCCAGCATTTT
TRBD2	TRBV30	TRBJ2-7	once	CAWSVGLAGGALYEQYF	TGTGCCTGGAGTGTAGGTCTAGCGGGGGGCGCCTTATACGAGCAGTACTTC
NA	TRBV10-3	TRBJ2-3	NA	CAISDGAGVDTQYF	TGTGCCATCAGTGACGGGGCAGGGGTAGATACGCAGTATTTT
NA	TRBV6-5	TRBJ1-5	NA	CASSYSSGQPQHF	TGTGCCAGCAGTTACTCATCGGGTCAGCCCCAGCATTTT
TRBD1	TRBV2	TRBJ1-2	once	CASREQGHYTF	TGTGCCAGCAGAGAACAGGGGCACTACACCTTC
TRBD1	TRBV6-1	TRBJ2-7	NA	CASSRDRWEQYF	TGTGCCAGCAGTCGGGACAGGTGGGAGCAGTACTTC
NA	TRBV7-2	TRBJ2-7	NA	CASSLLGQWGYEQYF	TGTGCCAGCAGCTTGTTAGGACAGTGGGGCTACGAGCAGTACTTC
TRBD2	TRBV7-9	TRBJ2-2	NA	CASSPTSGGGGELFF	TGTGCCAGCAGCCCCACATCGGGAGGGGGCGGGGAGCTGTTTTTT
TRBD1	TRBV9	TRBJ2-3	once	CASSSDRGPTDTQYF	TGTGCCAGCAGCTCAGACAGGGGGCCCACAGATACGCAGTATTTT
NA	TRBV7-9	TRBJ2-7	NA	CASTRGSPSYEQYF	TGTGCCAGCACCCGAGGCAGTCCTTCCTACGAGCAGTACTTC
NA	TRBV7-2	TRBJ1-2	NA	CASSLVIGYTF	TGTGCCAGCAGCTTAGTAATTGGCTACACCTTC
TRBD1	TRBV13	TRBJ2-7	NA	CASSPMTGVEQYF	TGTGCCAGCAGCCCAATGACAGGGGTGGAGCAGTACTTC
TRBD1	TRBV19	TRBJ1-4	few	CASSSYPGQGDEKLFF	TGTGCCAGTAGTTCATACCCCGGACAGGGTGATGAAAAACTGTTTTTT
TRBD1	TRBV10-3	TRBJ2-1	NA	CAISDDRGYNEQFF	TGTGCCATCAGCGATGACAGGGGCTACAATGAGCAGTTCTTC
NA	TRBV6-5	TRBJ2-5	NA	CASSRRGETQYF	TGTGCCAGCAGCCGAAGAGGGGAGACCCAGTACTTC
TRBD2	TRBV19	TRBJ2-3	NA	CASDRSGRSDTQYF	TGTGCCAGCGACCGTAGCGGGAGGTCGGATACGCAGTATTTT
TRBD1	TRBV5-1	TRBJ2-5	NA	CASSLGTGTGEETQYF	TGCGCCAGCAGCTTGGGGACCGGGACAGGGGAAGAGACCCAGTACTTC
NA	TRBV28	TRBJ2-7	NA	CASSLGSSLGAKYF	TGTGCCAGCAGTTTGGGTAGCTCATTGGGGGCAAAGTACTTC
NA	TRBV19	TRBJ2-7	NA	CASRVLGGPSYEQYF	TGTGCCAGTAGGGTTCTGGGGGGACCCTCCTACGAGCAGTACTTC
TRBD2	TRBV5-4	TRBJ2-1	NA	CASSLKREATANEQFF	TGTGCCAGCAGCTTAAAGCGGGAGGCGACGGCCAATGAGCAGTTCTTC
TRBD2	TRBV5-8	TRBJ2-3	NA	CASSPLAGDTDTQYF	TGTGCCAGCAGCCCACTAGCGGGGGACACAGATACGCAGTATTTT
NA	TRBV30	TRBJ1-2	NA	CAWSVQGRYSFYGYTF	TGTGCCTGGAGTGTACAGGGCCGATACAGCTTCTATGGCTACACCTTC
TRBD1	TRBV2	TRBJ2-7	NA	CASSLSSGQYSYEQYF	TGTGCCAGCAGTTTATCATCGGGACAGTACTCCTACGAGCAGTACTTC
TRBD1	TRBV7-2	TRBJ2-2	NA	CASSLLGGTVGTGELFF	TGTGCCAGCAGCTTATTAGGTGGGACAGTGGGGACCGGGGAGCTGTTTTTT
TRBD2	TRBV5-5	TRBJ2-1	NA	CASSPQGRGGWSYNEQFF	TGTGCCAGCAGCCCCCAGGGGCGGGGGGGCTGGTCCTACAATGAGCAGTTCTTC
TRBD1	TRBV6-5	TRBJ2-7	NA	CASGDRLTYEQYF	TGTGCCAGCGGGGACAGGCTCACCTACGAGCAGTACTTC
NA	TRBV27	TRBJ1-5	NA	CASQRGGVNNQPQHF	TGTGCCAGCCAACGGGGGGGGGTCAACAATCAGCCCCAGCATTTT
NA	TRBV5-1	TRBJ1-4	NA	CASSFRAMDEKLFF	TGCGCCAGCAGCTTCAGGGCTATGGATGAAAAACTGTTTTTT
TRBD2	TRBV7-9	TRBJ2-1	NA	CASSLGLAGGVYNNEQFF	TGTGCCAGCAGCCTAGGACTAGCGGGAGGTGTTTACAACAATGAGCAGTTCTTC
TRBD1	TRBV9	TRBJ1-5	NA	CASSPSTGDSNQPQHF	TGTGCCAGCAGCCCCAGCACAGGGGATAGCAATCAGCCCCAGCATTTT